This T cell receptor (beta chain) was observed in a study of T cells after yellow fever vaccination. They built TCR cDNA with 5'RACE template switching, a step that put in a universal primer site and UMIs. MiXCR was run by TCRdb on the 5' RACE reads, yielding one entry per CDR3 protein. This sample carries hundreds of thousands of distinct CDR3 sequences, roughly 12% of them seen once, and the ten largest clones take more than 12%. This clonotype was counted once. Its specificity is not known. The CDR3 totals 15 residues. Germline-derived CDR1 and CDR2 are LGHNT and FRNRAP. The V gene lost 4 bases and the J gene lost 4 bases, with 17 bases spanning the gap. Notes on the study in general: A secondary response was less intense yet reached its peak sooner, at day 5 versus 15. A small proportion of clonotypes was detected in both the CD4 and CD8 compartments. Most clones from primary vaccination resurfaced after the booster (roughly 96% CD4, around 90% CD8).

Sequenced material: PBMCs, taken on the day of the yellow fever booster vaccination. The V gene is TRBV12-5, the J gene TRBJ2-7; TRBD2 might be the D (6 bases). This receptor was taken from a man younger than 45 who received the YFV17D yellow fever vaccine. The CDR3 region has the DNA TGTGCTAGTGGTTCGCAGGGTAGGGGAGGTTACGAGCAGTACTTC. It yields the protein CASGSQGRGGYEQYF.